A selection of T cell receptor beta chains follows, all from one sample in a study of blood T cell repertoires in COVID-19. This table comes from immunoSEQ multiplex PCR, and its TCRdb copy is limited to in-frame clones, with some not included. The table has roughly 340,000 clones, 75% to 90% seen once. Sequencing input: PBMCs or T cells enriched from blood (not recorded which). The source is a man aged 18 to 30 who had recovered from COVID-19. Each CDR3 is given with its conserved first and last residue. A D gene is named only where the DNA matches it firmly. Part of the rows lack a size; the others show once, few, many or a class for expanded clones.

CASSYDSPTENYGYTF	TGTGCCAGCAGTTACGATTCTCCGACAGAGAACTATGGCTACACCTTC	TRBV6-5	TRBJ1-2	NA	NA
CSAGPGQGF	TGCAGTGCTGGACCGGGACAGGGGTTC	TRBV20-1	TRBJ1-2	TRBD1	NA
CASSVLAGGSYNEQFF	TGTGCCAGCAGCGTACTAGCGGGGGGCTCCTACAATGAGCAGTTCTTC	TRBV9	TRBJ2-1	TRBD2	NA
CASSSYGTGVNEQYF	TGTGCCAGCAGTTCATACGGGACAGGGGTTAACGAGCAGTACTTC	TRBV7-3	TRBJ2-7	TRBD1	once
CASSFSVRGLDTQYF	TGTGCCAGCAGTTTTTCTGTCAGGGGGCTGGATACGCAGTATTTT	TRBV27	TRBJ2-3	TRBD1	NA
CAWSRGPYSNQPQHF	TGTGCCTGGAGTCGAGGGCCGTATAGCAATCAGCCCCAGCATTTT	TRBV30	TRBJ1-5	NA	NA
CASSPRGQDSNQPQHF	TGTGCCAGCTCACCAAGGGGACAGGATAGCAATCAGCCCCAGCATTTT	TRBV18	TRBJ1-5	TRBD1	NA
CASSRQGLTEAFF	TGTGCCAGCAGCCGACAGGGGCTAACTGAAGCTTTCTTT	TRBV16	TRBJ1-1	TRBD1	few
CASSPGTGADYGYTF	TGTGCCAGCAGCCCGGGCACAGGGGCGGACTATGGCTACACCTTC	TRBV5-4	TRBJ1-2	TRBD1	NA
CAGSTRQGRTNYGYTF	TGTGCCGGTAGTACGCGACAGGGTAGGACCAACTATGGCTACACCTTC	TRBV19	TRBJ1-2	TRBD1	once
CASSLAAGNPRGSPLHF	TGTGCCAGCAGCTTAGCGGCCGGGAACCCTCGAGGTTCACCCCTCCACTTT	TRBV7-8	TRBJ1-6	NA	NA